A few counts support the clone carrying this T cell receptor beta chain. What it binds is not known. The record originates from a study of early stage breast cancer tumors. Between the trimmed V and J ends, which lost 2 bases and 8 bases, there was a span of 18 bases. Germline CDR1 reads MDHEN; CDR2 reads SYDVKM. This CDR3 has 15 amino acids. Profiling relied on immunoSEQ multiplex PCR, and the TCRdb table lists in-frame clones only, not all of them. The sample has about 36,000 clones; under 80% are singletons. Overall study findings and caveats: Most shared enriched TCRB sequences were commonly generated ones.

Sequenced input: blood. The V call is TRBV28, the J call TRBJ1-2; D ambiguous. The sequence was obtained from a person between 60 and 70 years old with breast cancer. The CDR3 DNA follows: TGTGCCAGCAGTTTAGGATTCCCACCGGGCCTAGGCTACACCTTC. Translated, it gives CASSLGFPPGLGYTF.